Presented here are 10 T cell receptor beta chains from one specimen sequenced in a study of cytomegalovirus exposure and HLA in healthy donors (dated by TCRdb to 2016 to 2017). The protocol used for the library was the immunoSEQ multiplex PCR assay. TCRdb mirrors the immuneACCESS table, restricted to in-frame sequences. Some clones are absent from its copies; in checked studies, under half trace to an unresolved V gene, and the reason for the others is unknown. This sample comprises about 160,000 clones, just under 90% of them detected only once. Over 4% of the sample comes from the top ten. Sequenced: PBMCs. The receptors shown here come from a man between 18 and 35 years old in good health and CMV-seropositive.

Here the CDR3 reads CASSFTRVSGANVLTF. The CDR3 bases are TGTGCCAGCAGCTTTACGCGAGTTTCTGGGGCCAACGTCCTGACTTTC. The V call is TRBV11-2, the J call TRBJ2-6; D ambiguous. The V end was cut by 3 bases, the J end by 1 base, with 10 bases between. The germline V gene has CDR1 SGHAT and CDR2 FQNNGV. The CDR3 consists of 16 residues.

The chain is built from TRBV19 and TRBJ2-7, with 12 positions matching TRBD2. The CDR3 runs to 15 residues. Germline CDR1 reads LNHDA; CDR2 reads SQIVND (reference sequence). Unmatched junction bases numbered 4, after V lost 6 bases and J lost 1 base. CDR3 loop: CASSLGLAGSYEQYF. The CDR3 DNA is TGTGCCAGTAGCCTAGGACTAGCGGGATCCTACGAGCAGTACTTC.

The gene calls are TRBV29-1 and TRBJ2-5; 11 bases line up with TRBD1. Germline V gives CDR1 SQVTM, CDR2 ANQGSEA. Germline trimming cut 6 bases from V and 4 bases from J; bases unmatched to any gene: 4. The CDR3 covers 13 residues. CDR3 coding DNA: TGCAGCGTGTGGACAGGGGGCTTAGAGACCCAGTACTTC. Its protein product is CSVWTGGLETQYF.

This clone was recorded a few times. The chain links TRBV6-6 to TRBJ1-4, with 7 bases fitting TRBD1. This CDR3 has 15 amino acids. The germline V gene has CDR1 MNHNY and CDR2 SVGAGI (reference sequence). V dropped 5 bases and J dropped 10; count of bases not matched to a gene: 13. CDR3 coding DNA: TGTGCCAGCAGTCCCGTGACAGGGAACTCGGGAAAACTGTTTTTT. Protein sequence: CASSPVTGNSGKLFF.

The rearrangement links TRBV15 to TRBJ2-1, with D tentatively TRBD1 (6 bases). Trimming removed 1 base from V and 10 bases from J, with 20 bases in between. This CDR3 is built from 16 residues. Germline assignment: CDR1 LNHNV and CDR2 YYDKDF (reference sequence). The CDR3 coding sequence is TGTGCCACCAGCAGAGCTGGGCCCAGACTGGGACAAGAGCAGTTCTTC. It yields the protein CATSRAGPRLGQEQFF.

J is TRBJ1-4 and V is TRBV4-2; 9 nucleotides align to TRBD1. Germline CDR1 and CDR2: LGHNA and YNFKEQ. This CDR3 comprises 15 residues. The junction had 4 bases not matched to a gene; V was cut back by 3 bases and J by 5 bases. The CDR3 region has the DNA TGTGCCAGCAGCCAGGCCGGGACAGGGAATGAAAAACTGTTTTTT. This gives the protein CASSQAGTGNEKLFF.

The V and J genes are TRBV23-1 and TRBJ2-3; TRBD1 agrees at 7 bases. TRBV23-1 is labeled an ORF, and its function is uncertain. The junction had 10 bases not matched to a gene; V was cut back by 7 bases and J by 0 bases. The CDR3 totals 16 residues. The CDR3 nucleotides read TGCGCCAGCACGCCGCAGGGGGACATAAGCACAGATACGCAGTATTTT. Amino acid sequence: CASTPQGDISTDTQYF.

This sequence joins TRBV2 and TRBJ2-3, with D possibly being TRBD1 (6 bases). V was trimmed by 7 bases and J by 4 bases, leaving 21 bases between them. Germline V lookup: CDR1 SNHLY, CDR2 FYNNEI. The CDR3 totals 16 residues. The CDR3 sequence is CASNRMTGLTSDTQYF. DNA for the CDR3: TGTGCCAGCAATCGGATGACAGGCCTTACCTCAGATACGCAGTATTTT.

This chain's CDR3 is CASSLASGASEQYF. The CDR3 nucleotides are TGCGCCAGCAGCTTGGCCTCGGGAGCCAGCGAGCAGTACTTC. This sequence joins TRBV5-1 and TRBJ2-7, with D tentatively TRBD2 (6 bases). The CDR3 totals 14 residues. Germline assignment: CDR1 SGHRS and CDR2 YFSETQ. V was clipped by 0 bases and J by 6 bases, with 13 bases between them.

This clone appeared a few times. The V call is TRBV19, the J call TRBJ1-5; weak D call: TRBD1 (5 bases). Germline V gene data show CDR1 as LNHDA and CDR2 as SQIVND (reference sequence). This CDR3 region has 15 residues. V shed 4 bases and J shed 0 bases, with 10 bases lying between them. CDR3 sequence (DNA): TGTGCCAGTAGTAGCGACAGTTATAGCAATCAGCCCCAGCATTTT. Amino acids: CASSSDSYSNQPQHF.